This TCR beta chain emerged from a study of blood T cell repertoires in COVID-19. The wider study: Some COVID-19 samples were acute and others convalescent; all came from the United States, Italy and Spain.

V was pared by 3 bases and J by 2 bases, with 14 bases between. The V gene's germline CDR1 is SQVTM and CDR2 ANQGSEA. This CDR3 is built from 14 residues. Profiling relied on immunoSEQ multiplex PCR, and the TCRdb table lists in-frame clones only, not all of them. The sample contains approximately 100,000 clones, over 75% of which appear only once. This TCR came from a man aged 65-85 years with active or convalescent COVID-19. Sample: peripheral blood. The rearrangement joins TRBV29-1 to TRBJ2-7; D might be TRBD1 (5 bases). The CDR3 loop is CSVDIRTRTYEQYF. DNA for the CDR3: TGCAGCGTTGATATCAGGACAAGAACCTACGAGCAGTACTTC.